Reported below is one TCR beta chain. Antigen specificity is unknown. The record originates from a study of T cells in Graves' hyperthyroidism and ophthalmopathy. General observations from the study: Expanded thyroid clonotypes (above 0.001) were mostly also found in blood.

The CDR3 length is 15 residues. Germline assignment: CDR1 MDHEN and CDR2 SYDVKM. The V segment lost 4 bases and the J segment 1 base; nucleotides outside the gene matches: 5. Calling Graves' hyperthyroidism stable meant ophthalmopathy did not progress within 18 months. Exclusions: uncontrolled infection, other autoimmune disease, pregnancy, lactation. The PBMCs studied were ones that came from about 10 ml fresh peripheral blood. From RNA transcripts, TCR beta CDR3 regions were amplified. HTBI primers drove first-round RT-PCR of the TCR CDR3. TCRdb reprocessed the multiplex PCR reads with MiXCR, giving one entry per CDR3 protein. The table shows a few hundred thousand distinct CDR3 sequences, with about 13% occurring only once.

The rearrangement links TRBV28 to TRBJ2-3, with TRBD1 matching over 7 bases. Sample: blood. The sequence was collected from a woman younger than 35 with Graves' hyperthyroidism. DNA for the CDR3: TGTGCCAGCAGTTCTCCCGGACAGGGCACAGATACGCAGTATTTT. It translates to CASSSPGQGTDTQYF.